This T cell receptor (beta chain) was sequenced for a study of long-term antiretroviral therapy in people with HIV. The CDR3 is made up of 15 amino acids. Germline assignment: CDR1 SGHRS and CDR2 YFSETQ. V was shortened by 4 bases and J by 7 bases, with 18 bases between the two germline ends. Running of the v3.0 immunoSEQ assay took place at survey level. Assay used: immunoSEQ multiplex PCR; TCRdb lists only in-frame clones, some missing. This sample has 34,000 or so clones, with about 80% found just once. The source is a man younger than 35 with HIV. The chain links TRBV5-1 to TRBJ2-1, with D perhaps assigned TRBD1 or TRBD2 (5 bases each). Specimen: unsorted PBMCs, collected 0.6 years after starting antiretroviral therapy. The CDR3 DNA reads as TGCGCCAGCAGCCCCATCGGGACCCCTGTGAATGAGCAGTTCTTC. Translated: CASSPIGTPVNEQFF.